This T cell receptor beta chain stems from a study of blood T cell repertoires in COVID-19. Study details: Acute and convalescent COVID-19 specimens originated in the United States, Italy and Spain. Nucleic acid was either cDNA or gDNA, and it came from T cells, B-cell-depleted T cells, or PBMCs.

Per the original methods: The assay estimated nucleated cells by amplifying reference gene primers. The table came from immunoSEQ multiplex PCR; TCRdb's copy has only in-frame clones and leaves some out. V, J and clone size reflect that table, while D and trimming were determined from the DNA. The profile covers about 9,200 clones, with about four fifths appearing a single time and 6.5% to 8% taken by the ten largest. This TCR came from a man aged 65-85 years with active COVID-19. The sample consisted of peripheral blood.

The CDR3 reads CASSTGRGNTIYF. CDR3 nucleotides: TGTGCCAGCAGTACAGGGAGAGGAAACACCATATATTTT. This rearrangement joins TRBV12-3 or TRBV12-4 to TRBJ1-3; TRBD1 might be the D (6 bases). V lost 5 bases and J 4 bases, leaving 9 bases between the germline ends. This CDR3 has 13 amino acids.